This is a list of T cell receptor beta chains from one sample in a study of blood T cell repertoires in acute mononucleosis. The table came from immunoSEQ multiplex PCR; TCRdb's copy has only in-frame clones and leaves some out. The table shows thousands of clones, with approximately 26% occurring only once. The sequencing here drew on EBV YVL epitope tetramer+ CD8+ T cells sorted from PBMCs, taken during acute infectious mononucleosis. Receptors were obtained from a woman younger than 35 with infectious mononucleosis caused by EBV. Each CDR3 is given with its conserved first and last residue. The order of the fields is J gene, V gene, CDR3 protein.

j_call: TRBJ2-7
v_call: TRBV6-5
cdr3_aa: CASRQLTGRHEQYF

j_call: TRBJ2-7
v_call: TRBV19
cdr3_aa: CARLAGNVDEQYF

j_call: TRBJ1-5
v_call: TRBV19
cdr3_aa: CASRPLLGGNQPQHF

j_call: TRBJ2-6
v_call: TRBV9
cdr3_aa: CASSVPGTGVPKSGANVLTF

j_call: TRBJ2-2
v_call: TRBV14
cdr3_aa: CASSLITGELFF

j_call: TRBJ2-7
v_call: TRBV27
cdr3_aa: CASTLAGSGGYF

j_call: TRBJ2-7
v_call: TRBV5-5
cdr3_aa: CASSLDGTANEQYF

j_call: TRBJ2-7
v_call: TRBV27
cdr3_aa: CASSLSINKIGREQYF

j_call: TRBJ2-5
v_call: TRBV7-6
cdr3_aa: CASSLLAGSQETQYF

j_call: TRBJ2-7
v_call: TRBV4-1
cdr3_aa: CASSQWGGYEQYF

j_call: TRBJ2-5
v_call: TRBV7-6
cdr3_aa: CASSLLAGGGETQYF

j_call: TRBJ2-7
v_call: TRBV27
cdr3_aa: CAGSLRGGGYEQYF

j_call: TRBJ2-1
v_call: TRBV4-2
cdr3_aa: CASSLQGDYDEQFF

j_call: TRBJ1-1
v_call: TRBV23-1
cdr3_aa: CASSHIRLNEAFF

j_call: TRBJ2-7
v_call: TRBV28
cdr3_aa: CASSQGPYEQYF

j_call: TRBJ2-2
v_call: TRBV13
cdr3_aa: CASSPGQGAVTGELFF

j_call: TRBJ2-5
v_call: TRBV11-2
cdr3_aa: CASLRELAGQETLYF

j_call: TRBJ2-5
v_call: TRBV6-5
cdr3_aa: CASRQTGSGETQYF

j_call: .
v_call: TRBV6-6
cdr3_aa: CASRSGTSVSYEQYF

j_call: TRBJ2-7
v_call: TRBV5-6
cdr3_aa: CASSTNPGNPSEQYF

j_call: TRBJ2-5
v_call: TRBV7-8
cdr3_aa: CASNGYLQETQYF

j_call: TRBJ1-6
v_call: TRBV7-3
cdr3_aa: CASSQTTGEVQFTLHF

j_call: TRBJ1-1
v_call: TRBV11-3
cdr3_aa: CASSLILLGDTEAFF

j_call: TRBJ2-7
v_call: TRBV25-1
cdr3_aa: CAIRGGRTTYEQYF

j_call: TRBJ1-1
v_call: TRBV5-5
cdr3_aa: CASSPTTGSATEAFF